What follows are 10 T cell receptor beta chains derived from one specimen sequenced in a study of blood T cell repertoires in COVID-19. Only in-frame clones appear in the TCRdb table, and some are missing; sequencing was by immunoSEQ multiplex PCR. Among roughly 150,000 clones listed, about 87% were seen once. Sequenced input: peripheral blood. These receptors were obtained from a woman of 80 years or more with COVID-19, enrolled during active disease.

Remarks on this clone: This sample also contains other DNA sequences that code for the same CDR3. The chain recombines TRBV28 with TRBJ1-3, with D tentatively TRBD1 (5 bases). Germline assignment: CDR1 MDHEN and CDR2 SYDVKM. The CDR3 length is 14 residues. Trimming cost V 2 bases and J 4 bases, with 9 bases left between them. CDR3 DNA sequence: TGTGCCAGCAGTTTACTGGCAGGGGGAAACACCATATATTTT. Translation: CASSLLAGGNTIYF.

This chain links TRBV27 with TRBJ1-5; tentative D call: TRBD1 (6 bases). The CDR3 is 16 amino acids. CDR1 and CDR2 (germline): MNHEY, SMNVEV (reference sequence). Deletions cut 10 bases from V and 0 bases from J, with 19 bases between. CDR3 in amino acids: CATRGGAGVSNQPQHF. Here the CDR3 DNA reads TGTGCCACCCGGGGGGGGGCTGGGGTTAGCAATCAGCCCCAGCATTTT.

This sequence joins TRBV2 and TRBJ1-4, with 7 bases aligning to TRBD1. CDR3 size: 11 residues. The germline V gene encodes CDR1 SNHLY and CDR2 FYNNEI. After removal of 7 bases from V and 10 bases from J, the junction contained 3 bases not matched to a gene. The CDR3 nucleotides read TGTGCCAGCACGCAGGGGGGAAAACTGTTTTTT. Translated: CASTQGGKLFF. Based on the CDR3 plus reference TRBV2 and TRBJ1-4, the full variable domain is EPEVTQTPSHQVTQMGQEVILRCVPISNHLYFYWYRQILGQKVEFLVSFYNNEISEKSEIFDDQFSVERPDGSNFTLKIRSTKLEDSAMYFCASTQGGKLFFGSGTQLSVL.

The chain uses TRBV6-5 and TRBJ2-7, with D possibly TRBD1 on 5 matching bases. V was pared by 5 bases and J by 3 bases, with 11 bases between. Germline V CDR1 and CDR2: MNHEY, SVGAGI. The CDR3 contains 13 residues. CDR3 protein: CASSRDRDYEQYF. The CDR3 bases are TGTGCCAGCAGTAGAGACAGAGACTACGAGCAGTACTTC.

The CDR3 DNA is TGTGCCAGCAGTTTATTTGGGACTAGCGGGAGGGCCAATCAAGAGACCCAGTACTTC. Its translation: CASSLFGTSGRANQETQYF. The V gene is TRBV27, the J gene TRBJ2-5, with 16 bases fitting TRBD2. CDR3 length: 19 residues. V lost 1 base and J lost 2; bases outside the gene matches: 7. Germline CDR1 is MNHEY and CDR2 is SMNVEV (reference sequence).

This chain connects TRBV9 to TRBJ2-7; TRBD1 is a possible D gene (6 bases). Deletions cut 0 bases from V and 6 bases from J, with 13 bases between. Looked up from germline, CDR1 is SGDLS and CDR2 is YYNGEE. The CDR3 covers 14 residues. The CDR3 bases are TGTGCCAGCAGCGTAGCACAGGGTGGCACCGAGCAGTACTTC. Its protein product is CASSVAQGGTEQYF.

The sample holds a few counts of this clone. The chain combines TRBV14 with TRBJ1-1, with 7 nucleotides matching TRBD1. The CDR3 contains 13 residues. CDR1 SGHDN and CDR2 FVKESK come from the germline V gene. V lost 5 bases to trimming and J lost 3 bases; unmatched junction nucleotides: 3. CDR3 sequence reads: CASSDRDYTEAFF. The CDR3 DNA sequence: TGTGCCAGCAGCGACAGGGACTACACTGAAGCTTTCTTT.

The gene calls are TRBV4-2 and TRBJ2-3; 10 positions match TRBD2. The junction had 9 bases not matched to a gene; V was cut back by 0 bases and J by 6 bases. The CDR3 spans 17 residues. From germline, CDR1 is LGHNA and CDR2 YNFKEQ. Written as DNA, the CDR3 is TGTGCCAGCAGCCAAGATTCAAGCGGGAGGGGGTCGGATACGCAGTATTTT. Residues: CASSQDSSGRGSDTQYF.

The V gene is TRBV29-1, the J gene TRBJ2-7; TRBD1 agrees at 10 bases. The CDR3 is made up of 13 amino acids. The germline V gene encodes CDR1 SQVTM and CDR2 ANQGSEA. V trimming: 4 bases; J trimming: 3 bases; junction bases outside the gene matches: 3. The CDR3 sequence is CSVGRTGGYEQYF. Here the CDR3 DNA reads TGCAGCGTTGGTCGGACAGGGGGCTACGAGCAGTACTTC.

CDR3 region: CASSLERASLANTGELFF. As DNA, the CDR3 is TGTGCCAGCAGCCTAGAAAGGGCTAGCCTCGCGAACACCGGGGAGCTGTTTTTT. The rearrangement links TRBV7-2 to TRBJ2-2, with D possibly matching TRBD2 (5 bases). V was clipped by 5 bases and J by 0 bases, with 19 bases between them. This CDR3 comprises 18 residues. Germline-derived CDR1 and CDR2 are SGHTA and FQGNSA.